Each of the 5 T cell receptor beta chains below was sequenced from the same sample in a study of human T cells and chemical hapten exposure. TCRdb re-called the RACE reads with MiXCR, one entry per CDR3 protein. Among a few hundred thousand distinct CDR3 sequences listed, around 5.5% were seen once. This sample's time point: pre-sensitization, week 0. As for treatment: therapeutic diphenylcyclopropenone sensitization with weekly scalp DPC. The input for sequencing was whole blood, taken in connection with sensitization to the hapten diphenylcyclopropenone (DPC). Receptor source: a young woman with alopecia areata. Some clones in this sample may be carry-over from other donors' samples.

The chain joins TRBV3-1 to TRBJ2-3; the D gene could be TRBD1 or TRBD2 (5 bases each). CDR1 LGHDT and CDR2 YNNKEL come from the germline V gene (reference sequence). V was cut by 0 bases and J by 8 bases, with 24 bases left in between. This CDR3 has 18 amino acids. The CDR3 sequence: CASSQEVSFGGLSGTQYF. The CDR3 bases are TGTGCCAGCAGCCAAGAAGTTTCTTTTGGGGGTTTATCCGGTACGCAGTATTTT.

CDR3 amino acids: CSAREGGSDRNGYTF. The CDR3 region has the DNA TGCAGTGCTAGAGAAGGGGGATCAGATCGGAATGGCTACACCTTC. V usage is TRBV20-1 and J usage is TRBJ1-2; TRBD1 is a possible D gene (6 bases). The V and J ends lost 0 bases and 6 bases respectively, with 17 bases between them. The CDR3 has 15 residues. The V gene's germline CDR1 is DFQATT and CDR2 SNEGSKA (reference sequence).

There are a few counts of this clonotype. The gene calls are TRBV12-3 or TRBV12-4 and TRBJ2-1; 10 bases are a match to TRBD1. This CDR3 has 15 amino acids. V shed 6 bases and J 9 bases; nucleotides not matched to a gene: 11. CDR3 in amino acids: CASSRDRGGKGEQFF. The DNA of the CDR3 is TGTGCCAGCAGCCGGGACAGGGGAGGGAAAGGTGAGCAGTTCTTC.

This clonotype has a handful of counts. V is TRBV9 and J is TRBJ1-1; 12 nucleotides align to TRBD1. Germline CDR1 is SGDLS and CDR2 is YYNGEE. This CDR3 has 16 amino acids. Trimming removed 4 bases from V and 4 bases from J; junction bases left unmatched: 8. CDR3 coding DNA: TGTGCCAGCAGCCGCGGGGACAGGGGGCTTGCCACTGAAGCTTTCTTT. Amino acids: CASSRGDRGLATEAFF.

The chain carries TRBV29-1 and TRBJ2-7, with TRBD2 matching over 12 bases. The CDR3 consists of 14 residues. After removal of 4 bases from V and 3 bases from J, the junction contained 4 bases not matched to a gene. CDR1 SQVTM and CDR2 ANQGSEA come from the germline V gene. The CDR3 DNA reads TGCAGCGTTGTACTAGCGGGGGGCCGCTACGAGCAGTACTTC. Residues: CSVVLAGGRYEQYF.